This T cell receptor beta chain was profiled in a study of cytomegalovirus exposure and HLA in healthy donors. Overall study results and limits: According to a later analysis, most TCR beta chains associated with CMV appeared HLA-restricted. The authors later found HLA-associated TCR beta chains more clonally expanded than equally common others.

Both 60 Vbeta primers and 13 Jbeta primers went into the PCR. Using immunoSEQ multiplex PCR, the repertoire was profiled, and TCRdb retains in-frame clones only, with some absent. The repertoire holds 120,000 or so clones, with about 66% as singletons. Trimming took 0 bases from V and 11 from J; bases not matched to a gene: 3. Per the germline V gene, CDR1 is SGHNT and CDR2 is YENEEA. The CDR3 runs 14 residues. As to this clone: What it binds is not known.

The V call is TRBV11-3, the J call TRBJ2-1; the match to TRBD2 covers 11 bases. What was sequenced was PBMCs. The clonotype was recovered from a man under 40 in good health and CMV-seropositive. The CDR3 nucleotides are TGTGCCAGCAGCTTAGAAGGGACTAGCGGAAAGCAGTTCTTC. It codes for CASSLEGTSGKQFF.